These 10 T cell receptor beta chains originate from one sample sequenced in a study of blood T cell repertoires in COVID-19. Sequencing used immunoSEQ multiplex PCR; TCRdb keeps in-frame clones, though not all of them. This sample has roughly 200,000 clones, with roughly 77% found just once. The sequenced material came from peripheral blood. Every receptor here comes from a woman in her thirties or forties with COVID-19, enrolled during active disease.

The chain joins TRBV18 to TRBJ1-1, with 8 bases fitting TRBD1. Germline-derived CDR1 and CDR2 are KGHSH and LQKENI. Unmatched junction bases numbered 10, after V lost 6 bases and J lost 7 bases. The length of the CDR3 is 14 residues. CDR3 DNA: TGTGCCAGCTCGGTAGGGACAGGAAGGTATGAAGCTTTCTTT. Translated: CASSVGTGRYEAFF.

The V call is TRBV7-2, the J call TRBJ1-3; 9 bases align to TRBD1. Germline loops: CDR1 SGHTA, CDR2 FQGNSA. J was trimmed by 2 bases and V by 4 bases; bases with no gene match: 6. The CDR3 covers 16 residues. The CDR3 here is CASSSTGGGTGNTIYF. In DNA form, the CDR3 reads TGTGCCAGCAGCTCAACAGGGGGCGGGACTGGAAACACCATATATTTT.

The chain employs TRBV5-6 and TRBJ1-2, with D unresolved. Germline values: CDR1 SGHDT, CDR2 YYEEEE. Trimming pared 3 bases from V and 4 bases from J, leaving 19 bases between. The CDR3 has 16 residues. The CDR3 DNA is TGTGCCAGCAGCTCCGCCTTCCACGGGGAGACCTATGGCTACACCTTC. This codes for CASSSAFHGETYGYTF.

This clone has just one count. The chain combines TRBV6-5 with TRBJ2-7; no reliable D call. Trimming cost V 2 bases and J 6 bases, with 5 bases left between them. CDR1 is MNHEY and CDR2 is SVGAGI in the germline V gene. The CDR3 extends over 11 amino acids. DNA of the CDR3: TGTGCCAGCAGTTACCAGGTCGAGCAGTACTTC. Protein product: CASSYQVEQYF.

V gene TRBV9 combines with J gene TRBJ2-1; a weak D match, TRBD1 (7 bases). Trimming pared 3 bases from V and 8 bases from J, leaving 12 bases between. This CDR3 region has 13 residues. Germline V gives CDR1 SGDLS, CDR2 YYNGEE. CDR3 coding DNA: TGTGCCAGCAGCGCAGGGGGGCCCGATGAGCAGTTCTTC. It yields the protein CASSAGGPDEQFF.

This chain connects TRBV20-1 to TRBJ1-1, with unresolved D. CDR1 and CDR2 (germline): DFQATT, SNEGSKA (reference sequence). There are 11 residues in the CDR3. The V and J ends lost 5 bases and 8 bases respectively, with 12 bases between them. CDR3 residues: CSAYAGVEAFF. Written as DNA, the CDR3 is TGCAGTGCTTATGCCGGAGTAGAAGCTTTCTTT.

The chain uses TRBV5-1 and TRBJ2-3, with D possibly matching TRBD2 (6 bases). Germline V CDR1 and CDR2: SGHRS, YFSETQ. V gave up 2 bases and J gave up 2 bases, with 9 bases separating them. CDR3 length: 14 amino acids. The CDR3 DNA reads TGCGCCAGCAGCTTCGGGACTCTCACAGATACGCAGTATTTT. Its protein product is CASSFGTLTDTQYF.

The chain is built from TRBV27 and TRBJ1-6; the D gene is possibly TRBD1 (5 bases). Germline-derived CDR1 and CDR2 are MNHEY and SMNVEV (reference sequence). Trimming shortened V by 5 bases and J by 0 bases, and 8 bases separated the two germline ends. The CDR3 covers 15 residues. The CDR3 loop reads CASSLDSSYNSPLHF. The CDR3 DNA sequence: TGTGCCAGCAGTCTTGACAGCTCCTATAATTCACCCCTCCACTTT.

For the CDR3, the DNA is TGCGCCAGCAGCGGGGGCCCCGGGACAGGGGGCTACGAGCAGTACTTC. Protein product: CASSGGPGTGGYEQYF. This chain joins TRBV5-1 and TRBJ2-7; 11 nucleotides match TRBD1. Germline CDR1 and CDR2: SGHRS and YFSETQ. CDR3 size: 16 residues. V lost 4 bases, J lost 3 bases, and 9 bases stayed unmatched.

The count of this clone is one. The chain has TRBV25-1 and TRBJ2-1, with 9 bases that match TRBD2. V was pared by 3 bases and J by 4 bases, with 4 bases of the junction left unmatched. Germline values: CDR1 MGHDK, CDR2 SYGVNS. This CDR3 is built from 15 residues. CDR3 sequence (DNA): TGTGCCAGCAGTGACGGGACTAGCCCTTACAATGAGCAGTTCTTC. Translating it yields CASSDGTSPYNEQFF.